This TCR beta chain was sequenced for a study of T cell responses to AZD1222 COVID-19 vaccine. General study findings and limits: The span of vaccine-associated CD4 TCRs extended across spike, with dominance at 160-218 and 743-854. In all cases, repertoires were sampled only after the peak T cell response.

The repertoire was sequenced with immunoSEQ multiplex PCR; TCRdb's copy has only in-frame clones and lacks some. The table shows more than 85,000 clones, with 88% occurring only once. Points on this clone: Antigen specificity is unknown.

From germline, CDR1 is SGHAT and CDR2 FQNNGV. The CDR3 contains 16 residues. The ends lost 5 bases at V and 6 bases at J; junction bases unmatched: 13. The chain is built from TRBV11-2 and TRBJ2-5, with 9 bases fitting TRBD2. Sequencing used peripheral blood, obtained on day 0 of AZD1222 vaccination. This sequence was found in an adult in good health. The CDR3 spells CASSPRFVAGAQTQYF. In DNA, the CDR3 is TGTGCCAGCAGCCCCCGTTTCGTAGCGGGAGCCCAGACCCAGTACTTC.